The present TCR beta chain was sequenced within a study of blood T cell repertoires in COVID-19. Study in general: Collection of acute and convalescent COVID-19 samples took place in the United States, Italy and Spain. PBMCs, B-cell-depleted T cells, or T cells provided the cDNA or gDNA that made up the material.

The CDR3 is 15 amino acids. The V gene lost 7 bases and the J gene lost 1 base, with 16 bases spanning the gap. The germline V gene encodes CDR1 SNHLY and CDR2 FYNNEI. In the source study's methods: Cell counts per sample came from amplifying reference gene primers. Repertoires were generated with immunoSEQ multiplex PCR, while TCRdb's copy carries only in-frame clones and drops some. V, J and clone size were drawn from that table, and D and trimming were deduced from the DNA. The sample contains 150,000 to 200,000 clones, over 75% of which appear only once. This chain joins TRBV2 and TRBJ1-1, with D tentatively TRBD1 (5 bases). The sequence derives from a woman aged 80 or over with acute or convalescent COVID-19. Source material: peripheral blood. The CDR3 loop reads CASIQSTVPNTEAFF. The CDR3 DNA reads TGTGCCAGCATTCAATCGACAGTGCCGAACACTGAAGCTTTCTTT.